Following are 23 T cell receptor beta chains from one sample sequenced in a study of blood T cell repertoires in COVID-19. Clones were read by immunoSEQ multiplex PCR, and TCRdb kept only the in-frame ones, dropping some. The table includes over 50,000 clones, roughly 84% detected once. The specimen was peripheral blood. The receptors derive from a man in his 70s with active COVID-19.

The rearrangement uses TRBV7-8 and TRBJ1-2, with D hard to call. The germline V and J ends were trimmed by 5 bases and 4 bases, with 11 bases remaining between them. The CDR3 spans 13 residues. Germline V gene data show CDR1 as SGHVS and CDR2 as FQNEAQ. The CDR3 sequence: CASSPSGSYGYTF. For the CDR3, the DNA is TGTGCCAGCAGCCCTTCGGGGAGCTATGGCTACACCTTC.

This chain links TRBV6-4 with TRBJ2-3; 9 bases match TRBD1. This CDR3 is built from 14 residues. The V gene end was trimmed by 2 bases and the J gene end by 4 bases; junction bases not matched to a gene: 1. Per germline, CDR1 MRHNA and CDR2 SNTAGT. In nucleotides, the CDR3 is TGTGCCAGCAGTGACGGACAGGGGCCAGATACGCAGTATTTT. It yields the protein CASSDGQGPDTQYF.

This chain links TRBV21-1 with TRBJ1-1. TRBV21-1 corresponds to a pseudogene. This CDR3 has 11 residues. CDR3 protein: CASLRLSEAFF. Here the CDR3 DNA reads TGTGCCAGTTTAAGACTGTCTGAAGCTTTCTTT.

This chain links TRBV30 with TRBJ2-2, with 7 bases lining up with TRBD2. The junction had 16 bases not matched to a gene; V was cut back by 3 bases and J by 6 bases. The CDR3 extends over 17 amino acids. Per germline, CDR1 GTSNPN and CDR2 SVGIG (reference sequence). The CDR3 DNA sequence: TGTGCCTGGAGCCCCGGGCACGGACTAGGGGTCGCCGGGGAGCTGTTTTTT. This encodes CAWSPGHGLGVAGELFF.

The J gene is TRBJ2-3, the V gene TRBV4-1, with 7 positions matching TRBD1. The CDR3 has 15 residues. V trimming: 3 bases; J trimming: 8 bases; junction bases outside the gene matches: 11. Looked up from germline, CDR1 is MGHRA and CDR2 is YSYEKL. CDR3 nucleotides: TGCGCCAGCAGCCACCCGGACAGGTTTTTGGGTACGCAGTATTTT. It translates to CASSHPDRFLGTQYF.

The chain recombines TRBV7-9 with TRBJ1-5, with 7 bases lining up with TRBD1. The CDR3 is made up of 16 amino acids. J was trimmed by 2 bases and V by 1 base; bases with no gene match: 5. Germline V gives CDR1 SEHNR, CDR2 FQNEAQ (reference sequence). The CDR3 loop is CASSLGLGQGNQPQHF. The CDR3 DNA follows: TGTGCCAGCAGCTTAGGCCTCGGACAGGGCAATCAGCCCCAGCATTTT.

The genes are TRBV6-6 and TRBJ2-5; D ambiguous. V lost 0 bases and J 5 bases, leaving 13 bases between the germline ends. The CDR3 has 15 residues. From germline, CDR1 is MNHNY and CDR2 SVGAGI (reference sequence). Written as DNA, the CDR3 is TGTGCCAGCAGTTACTCGGCTGGCTGGAGCGAGACCCAGTACTTC. Encoded protein: CASSYSAGWSETQYF.

The V gene is TRBV29-1, the J gene TRBJ1-1; D is possibly TRBD1 (6 bases). This CDR3 has 14 residues. V lost 6 bases and J lost 0, with 14 bases in between. The germline V gene encodes CDR1 SQVTM and CDR2 ANQGSEA. The CDR3 DNA reads TGCAGCGTGTACGGGACACATCTGAACACTGAAGCTTTCTTT. This codes for CSVYGTHLNTEAFF. The variable domain in full, completed from reference TRBV29-1 and TRBJ1-1, reads SAVISQKPSRDICQRGTSLTIQCQVDSQVTMMFWYRQQPGQSLTLIATANQGSEATYESGFVIDKFPISRPNLTFSTLTVSNMSPEDSSIYLCSVYGTHLNTEAFFGQGTRLTVV.

The V call is TRBV18, the J call TRBJ1-5, with TRBD1 as a possible D gene (5 bases). Germline V lookup: CDR1 KGHSH, CDR2 LQKENI. The germline V and J ends were trimmed by 2 bases and 1 base, with 9 bases remaining between them. The CDR3 totals 15 residues. The CDR3 spells CASSPSGESNQPQHF. CDR3 coding DNA: TGTGCCAGCTCACCATCGGGGGAAAGCAATCAGCCCCAGCATTTT.

This chain uses TRBV29-1 with TRBJ1-3; a possible D gene is TRBD1 (5 bases). Deletions cut 5 bases from V and 2 bases from J, with 7 bases between. This CDR3 is 12 amino acids long. The V gene's germline CDR1 is SQVTM and CDR2 ANQGSEA. The CDR3 reads CSVQGPGNTIYF. In DNA, the CDR3 is TGCAGCGTTCAGGGTCCTGGAAACACCATATATTTT.

The chain joins TRBV6-5 to TRBJ2-1; 12 nucleotides agree with TRBD1. The V gene's germline CDR1 is MNHEY and CDR2 SVGAGI. V trimming: 6 bases; J trimming: 7 bases; junction bases outside the gene matches: 7. This CDR3 region has 15 residues. The chain's CDR3 is CASRLLGQGANEQFF. The CDR3 region has the DNA TGTGCCAGCAGGCTACTGGGACAGGGGGCAAATGAGCAGTTCTTC.

For the CDR3, the DNA is TGTGCCAGCAGTGTGGACAGGGTGAACACCGGGGAGCTGTTTTTT. Its protein product is CASSVDRVNTGELFF. The chain is built from TRBV6-4 and TRBJ2-2; 8 bases are shared with TRBD1. Germline values: CDR1 MRHNA, CDR2 SNTAGT. After removal of 4 bases from V and 1 base from J, the junction contained 2 bases not matched to a gene. This CDR3 has 15 amino acids.

The rearrangement uses TRBV5-1 and TRBJ1-1, with 12 bases identical to TRBD1. The length of the CDR3 is 15 residues. Per the germline V gene, CDR1 is SGHRS and CDR2 is YFSETQ. V lost 4 bases to trimming and J lost 5 bases; unmatched junction nucleotides: 6. This CDR3 reads CASSRDRGPGTEAFF. For the CDR3, the DNA is TGCGCCAGCAGCCGGGACAGGGGGCCGGGGACTGAAGCTTTCTTT. Full variable domain (outside the CDR3, taken from reference TRBV5-1 and TRBJ1-1): KAGVTQTPRYLIKTRGQQVTLSCSPISGHRSVSWYQQTPGQGLQFLFEYFSETQRNKGNFPGRFSGRQFSNSRSEMNVSTLELGDSALYLCASSRDRGPGTEAFFGQGTRLTVV.

This chain links TRBV4-3 with TRBJ2-3; D ambiguous. V was clipped by 2 bases and J by 4 bases, with 7 bases between them. The CDR3 sequence is 13 residues long. Germline V gene sequence: CDR1 LGHNA, CDR2 YSLEER. Written as DNA, the CDR3 is TGCGCCAGCAGCCAAAGTAGTGCAGATACGCAGTATTTT. Protein product: CASSQSSADTQYF.

In DNA form, the CDR3 reads TGTGCCAGCAGCACGGAGCGGGGGGCCCAGCCTCAAGAGACCCAGTACTTC. The encoded protein is CASSTERGAQPQETQYF. J is TRBJ2-5 and V is TRBV5-8; 9 bases are shared with TRBD2. This CDR3 contains 17 residues. V lost 4 bases to trimming and J lost 2 bases; unmatched junction nucleotides: 12. Per germline, CDR1 SGHTS and CDR2 YDEGEE.

The chain couples TRBV7-2 to TRBJ1-1, with TRBD1 identical over 8 bases. The CDR3 runs to 17 residues. Germline V gene sequence: CDR1 SGHTA, CDR2 FQGNSA. Trimming took 5 bases from V and 2 from J; bases not matched to a gene: 13. The CDR3 DNA sequence: TGTGCCAGCAGCCACGGGGGTCGGACAGGGCTCAACACTGAAGCTTTCTTT. It specifies CASSHGGRTGLNTEAFF.

V is TRBV3-1 (or the pseudogene TRBV3-2) and J is TRBJ2-1, with D possibly matching TRBD2 (5 bases). This CDR3 has 17 residues. Per the germline V gene, CDR1 is LGHDT and CDR2 is YNNKEL (reference sequence). Trimming cost V 0 bases and J 0 bases, with 12 bases left between them. CDR3 DNA: TGTGCCAGCAGCCAAGAGAGTGAGCGGAGCTCCTACAATGAGCAGTTCTTC. Protein: CASSQESERSSYNEQFF.

This chain uses TRBV6-5 with TRBJ1-2, with D possibly matching TRBD1 (5 bases). The ends were cut back, 2 bases at V and 8 bases at J, with 15 bases in the middle. Germline V gene lookup returns CDR1 MNHEY and CDR2 SVGAGI. The CDR3 consists of 14 residues. The CDR3 sequence is CASSYMQGLGGYTF. CDR3 DNA sequence: TGTGCCAGCAGTTACATGCAGGGTTTGGGCGGCTACACCTTC.

V gene TRBV27 combines with J gene TRBJ1-6; D is unresolved. CDR3 length: 18 amino acids. CDR1 and CDR2 (germline): MNHEY, SMNVEV (reference sequence). With 5 bases removed from V and 0 bases from J, the gap between germline ends came to 17 bases. In DNA form, the CDR3 reads TGTGCCAGCAGTCTTTATACTCAGGTGCCCTCCTATAATTCACCCCTCCACTTT. Translation: CASSLYTQVPSYNSPLHF.

This rearrangement joins TRBV5-4 to TRBJ2-1; TRBD2 matches at 11 bases. The CDR3 runs 14 residues. V shed 5 bases, J shed 4 bases, and the junction held 2 bases outside the gene matches. Germline V lookup: CDR1 SGHNT, CDR2 YYREEE (reference sequence). DNA of the CDR3: TGTGCCAGCAGATCTAGCGGGGGGTACAATGAGCAGTTCTTC. Residues: CASRSSGGYNEQFF.

The V call is TRBV12-3 or TRBV12-4, the J call TRBJ2-1; 8 positions agree with TRBD2. The CDR3 is 13 amino acids. Trimming took 7 bases from V and 9 from J; bases not matched to a gene: 8. For the CDR3, the DNA is TGTGCCAGCACCCCCGGGGGGGGCAGTGAGCAGTTCTTC. Its translation: CASTPGGGSEQFF.

The table lists this clone with a few counts. The chain employs TRBV7-9 and TRBJ1-5; no clear D. V was trimmed by 1 base and J by 5 bases, leaving 9 bases between them. This CDR3 spans 14 amino acids. Germline V CDR1 and CDR2: SEHNR, FQNEAQ (reference sequence). This CDR3 reads CASSLGRGDQPQHF. CDR3 nucleotides: TGTGCCAGCAGCTTAGGGCGGGGAGATCAGCCCCAGCATTTT.

The chain has TRBV6-2 or TRBV6-3 and TRBJ2-3; D is unclear. CDR3 length: 13 amino acids. Germline V CDR1 and CDR2: MNHEY, SVGEGT. V lost 0 bases to trimming and J lost 6 bases, with 7 bases between them. Here the CDR3 DNA reads TGTGCCAGCAGTTACTCGACCGGGGATACGCAGTATTTT. It encodes CASSYSTGDTQYF.